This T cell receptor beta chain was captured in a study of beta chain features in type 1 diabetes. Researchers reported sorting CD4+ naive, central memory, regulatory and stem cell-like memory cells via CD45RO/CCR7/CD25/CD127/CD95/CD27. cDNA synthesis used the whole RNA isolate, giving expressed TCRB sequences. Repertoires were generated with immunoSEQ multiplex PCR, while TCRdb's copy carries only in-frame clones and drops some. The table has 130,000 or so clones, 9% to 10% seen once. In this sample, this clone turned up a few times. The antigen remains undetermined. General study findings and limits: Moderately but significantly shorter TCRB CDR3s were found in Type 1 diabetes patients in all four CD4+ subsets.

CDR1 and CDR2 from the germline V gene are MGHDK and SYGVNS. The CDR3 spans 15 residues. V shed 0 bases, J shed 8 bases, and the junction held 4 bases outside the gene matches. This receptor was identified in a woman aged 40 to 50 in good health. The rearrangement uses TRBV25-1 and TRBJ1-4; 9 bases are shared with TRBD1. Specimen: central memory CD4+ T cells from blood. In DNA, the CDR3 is TGTGCCAGCAGTGAATACACAGGGGGCGGGGAAAAACTGTTTTTT. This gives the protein CASSEYTGGGEKLFF.